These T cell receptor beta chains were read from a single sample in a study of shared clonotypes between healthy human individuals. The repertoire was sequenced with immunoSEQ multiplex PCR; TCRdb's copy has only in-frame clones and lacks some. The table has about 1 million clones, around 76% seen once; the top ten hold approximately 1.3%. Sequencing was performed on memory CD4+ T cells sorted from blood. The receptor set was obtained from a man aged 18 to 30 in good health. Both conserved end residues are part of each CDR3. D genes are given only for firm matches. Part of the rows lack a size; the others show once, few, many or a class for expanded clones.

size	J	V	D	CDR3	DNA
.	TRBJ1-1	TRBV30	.	CAWSVQGGSEAFF	TGTGCCTGGAGTGTACAAGGGGGGTCGGAAGCTTTCTTT
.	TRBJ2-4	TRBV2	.	CASSELGGHIQYF	TGTGCCAGCAGTGAGCTGGGGGGGCACATTCAGTACTTC
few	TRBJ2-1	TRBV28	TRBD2	CASSPPGLAGGLSSYNEQFF	TGTGCCAGCAGTCCCCCCGGACTAGCGGGGGGTCTCTCCTCCTACAATGAGCAGTTCTTC
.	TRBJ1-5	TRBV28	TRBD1	CASILLRDRRDQPQHF	TGTGCCAGCATCCTCCTCCGGGACAGGAGGGATCAGCCCCAGCATTTT
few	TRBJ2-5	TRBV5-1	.	CASTRSLLASQETQYF	TGCGCCAGCACCAGGTCCCTACTAGCTAGCCAAGAGACCCAGTACTTC
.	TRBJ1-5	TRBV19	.	CASMEISGSVNQPQHF	TGTGCCAGTATGGAAATCTCGGGCTCGGTCAATCAGCCCCAGCATTTT
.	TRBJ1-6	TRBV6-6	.	CASSKPGRDNSPLHF	TGTGCCAGCAGTAAGCCGGGACGGGATAATTCACCCCTCCACTTT
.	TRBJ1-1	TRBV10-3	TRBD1	CAASGTGGTEAFF	TGTGCCGCATCCGGGACAGGGGGCACTGAAGCTTTCTTT
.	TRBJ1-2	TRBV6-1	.	CAIWDGYTF	TGTGCCATCTGGGATGGCTACACCTTC
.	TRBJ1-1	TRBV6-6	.	CASSYSMGGGTEAFF	TGTGCCAGCAGTTACTCAATGGGAGGGGGGACTGAAGCTTTCTTT
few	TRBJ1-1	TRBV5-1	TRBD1	CASSMTGVAFF	TGCGCCAGCAGCATGACAGGGGTAGCTTTCTTT
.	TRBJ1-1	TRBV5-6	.	CASSPGPMNTEAFF	TGTGCCAGCAGCCCCGGACCCATGAACACTGAAGCTTTCTTT
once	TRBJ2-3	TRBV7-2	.	CASSSRTDTQYF	TGTGCCAGCAGCTCCAGAACAGATACGCAGTATTTT
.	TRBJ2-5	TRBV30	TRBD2	CAIAGRETQYF	TGTGCAATAGCGGGGCGAGAGACCCAGTACTTC
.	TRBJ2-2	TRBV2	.	CASNIQSNTGELFF	TGTGCCAGCAATATACAGAGCAACACCGGGGAGCTGTTTTTT
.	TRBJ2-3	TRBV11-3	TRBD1	CASSRDRRDTQYF	TGTGCCAGCAGCCGGGACAGGAGGGATACGCAGTATTTT
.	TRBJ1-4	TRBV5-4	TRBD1	CASSFPTGWLATNEKLFF	TGTGCCAGCAGCTTTCCGACAGGGTGGCTAGCAACTAATGAAAAACTGTTTTTT
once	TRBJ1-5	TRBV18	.	CASSRTGNNQPQHF	TGTGCCAGCTCACGTACAGGTAACAATCAGCCCCAGCATTTT
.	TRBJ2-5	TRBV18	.	CASSPRAGDAETQYF	TGTGCCAGCTCACCAAGGGCAGGCGATGCGGAGACCCAGTACTTC
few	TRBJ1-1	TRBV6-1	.	CASSGGTGSGTEAFF	TGTGCCAGCAGCGGAGGAACAGGGTCGGGCACTGAAGCTTTCTTT
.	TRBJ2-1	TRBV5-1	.	CASSLARSGSAYNEQFF	TGCGCCAGCAGCTTGGCCCGAAGTGGGTCGGCCTACAATGAGCAGTTCTTC
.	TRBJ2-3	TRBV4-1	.	CASSSGRTDTQYF	TGCGCCAGCAGCTCCGGACGCACAGATACGCAGTATTTT
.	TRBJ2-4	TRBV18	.	CASSPEGTAKYF	TGTGCCAGCTCACCGGAGGGGACAGCGAAGTACTTC
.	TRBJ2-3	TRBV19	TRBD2	CASSMQAGASTDTQYF	TGTGCCAGTAGTATGCAGGCGGGAGCCAGCACAGATACGCAGTATTTT
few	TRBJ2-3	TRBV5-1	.	CASAKWGGTTDTQYF	TGCGCCAGCGCCAAATGGGGCGGGACAACAGATACGCAGTATTTT
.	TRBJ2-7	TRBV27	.	CASSLRPAGQREEQYF	TGTGCCAGCAGTTTACGACCAGCTGGACAGCGAGAGGAGCAGTACTTC
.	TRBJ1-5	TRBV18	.	CASSPTNGQPQHF	TGTGCCAGCTCACCTACCAACGGTCAGCCCCAGCATTTT
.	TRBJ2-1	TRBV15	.	CATSRGKGGGSYNEQFF	TGTGCCACCAGCAGAGGAAAGGGCGGAGGCTCCTACAATGAGCAGTTCTTC
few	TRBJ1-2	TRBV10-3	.	CATSAGTTYGYTF	TGTGCCACCTCCGCGGGGACAACGTATGGCTACACCTTC
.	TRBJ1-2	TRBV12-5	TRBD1	CASGGTGANYGYTF	TGTGCTAGTGGTGGGACAGGAGCTAACTATGGCTACACCTTC
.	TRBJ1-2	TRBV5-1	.	CASSSTEPNYGYTF	TGCGCCAGCAGCTCGACAGAGCCTAACTATGGCTACACCTTC
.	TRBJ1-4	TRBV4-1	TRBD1	CASSQEGTGYEKLFF	TGCGCCAGCAGCCAAGAAGGGACAGGGTATGAAAAACTGTTTTTT
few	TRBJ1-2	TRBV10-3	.	CAISASGSNYGYTF	TGTGCCATATCGGCGTCCGGGTCAAACTATGGCTACACCTTC
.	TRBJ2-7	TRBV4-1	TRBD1	CASSQGPGQEFYEQYF	TGCGCCAGCAGCCAAGGGCCGGGACAGGAGTTTTACGAGCAGTACTTC
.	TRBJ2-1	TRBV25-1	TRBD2	CASSGLAGGNEQFF	TGTGCCAGCAGTGGGCTAGCGGGAGGAAATGAGCAGTTCTTC
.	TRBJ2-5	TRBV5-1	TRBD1	CASSQGTGGIETQYF	TGCGCCAGCAGCCAAGGGACAGGGGGCATAGAGACCCAGTACTTC
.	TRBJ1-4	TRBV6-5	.	CASRHPATNEKLFF	TGTGCCAGCAGGCACCCTGCAACTAATGAAAAACTGTTTTTT
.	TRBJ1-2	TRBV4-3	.	CASSQSGTSGYTF	TGCGCCAGCAGCCAAAGTGGGACGTCCGGCTACACCTTC
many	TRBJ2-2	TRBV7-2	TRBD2	CASSLSGGRISGTGELFF	TGTGCCAGCAGCTTAAGTGGCGGGAGAATATCCGGCACCGGGGAGCTGTTTTTT
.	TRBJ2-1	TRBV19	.	CASADGGMANEQFF	TGTGCCAGTGCCGACGGGGGCATGGCGAATGAGCAGTTCTTC
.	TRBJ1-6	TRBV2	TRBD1	CASSALQGRNDSPLHF	TGTGCCAGCAGTGCTTTACAGGGGCGGAATGATTCACCCCTCCACTTT
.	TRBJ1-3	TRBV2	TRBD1	CASRVQGPSGNTIYF	TGTGCCAGCAGGGTACAGGGGCCCTCTGGAAACACCATATATTTT
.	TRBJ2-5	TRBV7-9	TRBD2	CASLLAGASQETQYF	TGTGCCAGCCTCCTAGCGGGGGCCTCACAAGAGACCCAGTACTTC
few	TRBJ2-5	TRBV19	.	CASSIGTSPKTQYF	TGTGCCAGTAGTATAGGGACATCCCCGAAGACCCAGTACTTC
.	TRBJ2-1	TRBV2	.	CASSEGVGEQFF	TGTGCCAGCAGTGAAGGGGTAGGGGAGCAGTTCTTC
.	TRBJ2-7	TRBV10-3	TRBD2	CAISDLAGGTYEQYF	TGTGCCATCAGTGATCTAGCGGGGGGGACCTACGAGCAGTACTTC
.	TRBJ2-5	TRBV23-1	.	CASSPPGLPSVQETQYF	TGCGCCAGCAGTCCGCCAGGACTCCCGAGTGTACAAGAGACCCAGTACTTC
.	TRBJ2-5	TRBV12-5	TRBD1	CASGPGQGPETQYF	TGTGCTAGTGGCCCGGGACAGGGCCCAGAGACCCAGTACTTC
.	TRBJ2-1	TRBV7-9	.	CASSPYGENYNEQFF	TGTGCCAGCAGCCCGTATGGGGAGAACTACAATGAGCAGTTCTTC
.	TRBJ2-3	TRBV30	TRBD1	CAWSLRGTGRDTQYF	TGTGCCTGGAGCCTAAGGGGGACAGGGAGAGATACGCAGTATTTT
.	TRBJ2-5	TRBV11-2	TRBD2	CASSSGLAGETQYF	TGTGCCAGCAGCTCTGGACTAGCTGGAGAGACCCAGTACTTC
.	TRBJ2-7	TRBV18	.	CASSPTGGPGYEQYF	TGTGCCAGCTCACCAACCGGAGGGCCAGGGTACGAGCAGTACTTC
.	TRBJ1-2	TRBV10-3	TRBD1	CAITWTGGNGYTF	TGTGCCATCACCTGGACAGGGGGGAATGGCTACACCTTC
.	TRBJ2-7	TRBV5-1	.	CASSLTSGVYEQYF	TGCGCCAGCAGCCTAACCTCGGGGGTCTACGAGCAGTACTTC
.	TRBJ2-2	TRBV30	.	CAWSPGLGLRTGELFF	TGTGCCTGGAGTCCAGGTCTCGGACTGAGGACCGGGGAGCTGTTTTTT
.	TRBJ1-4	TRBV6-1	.	CASSEVWGGSEKLFF	TGTGCCAGCAGTGAAGTCTGGGGGGGGTCGGAAAAACTGTTTTTT
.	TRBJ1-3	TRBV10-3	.	CAISAQTGSGNTIYF	TGTGCCATCAGTGCCCAGACAGGTTCTGGAAACACCATATATTTT
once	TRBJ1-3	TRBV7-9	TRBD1	CASSADRGSGNTIYF	TGTGCCAGCAGCGCGGACAGGGGCTCTGGAAACACCATATATTTT
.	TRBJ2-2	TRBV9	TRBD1	CASSPWTGARTGELFF	TGTGCCAGCAGCCCCTGGACAGGGGCGCGGACCGGGGAGCTGTTTTTT